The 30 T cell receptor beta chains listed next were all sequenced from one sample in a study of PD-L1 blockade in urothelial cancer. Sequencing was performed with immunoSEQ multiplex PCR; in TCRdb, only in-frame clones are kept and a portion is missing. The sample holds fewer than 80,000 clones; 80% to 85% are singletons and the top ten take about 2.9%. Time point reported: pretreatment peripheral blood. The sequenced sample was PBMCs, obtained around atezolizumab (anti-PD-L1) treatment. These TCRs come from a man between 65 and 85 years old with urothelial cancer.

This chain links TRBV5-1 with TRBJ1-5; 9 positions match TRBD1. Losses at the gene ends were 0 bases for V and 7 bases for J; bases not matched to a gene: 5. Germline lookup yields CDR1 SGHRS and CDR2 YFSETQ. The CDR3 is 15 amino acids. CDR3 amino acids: CASSLGQGVSQPQHF. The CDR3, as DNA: TGCGCCAGCAGCTTGGGACAGGGGGTCTCACAGCCCCAGCATTTT.

In nucleotides, the CDR3 is TGTGCCAGCAGCCAGGGCCGTCCTTCCACAGATACGCAGTATTTT. Translated: CASSQGRPSTDTQYF. V is TRBV4-2 and J is TRBJ2-3; D unclear. The V gene's germline CDR1 is LGHNA and CDR2 YNFKEQ. Trimming left V 3 bases short and J 2 bases short, with 12 bases between. The CDR3 extends over 15 amino acids.

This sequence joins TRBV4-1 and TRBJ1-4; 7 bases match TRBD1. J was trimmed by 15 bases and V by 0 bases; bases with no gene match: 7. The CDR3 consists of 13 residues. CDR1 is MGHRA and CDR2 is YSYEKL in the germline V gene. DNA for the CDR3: TGCGCCAGCAGCCAAGACCTTCAGGACAGGTTGTTTTTT. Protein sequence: CASSQDLQDRLFF.

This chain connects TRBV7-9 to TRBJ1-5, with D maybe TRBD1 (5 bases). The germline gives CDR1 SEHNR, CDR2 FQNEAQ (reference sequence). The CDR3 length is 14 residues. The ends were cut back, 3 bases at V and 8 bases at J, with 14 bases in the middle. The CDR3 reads CASSFDGGREPQHF. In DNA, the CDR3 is TGTGCCAGCAGCTTTGACGGGGGTAGGGAGCCCCAGCATTTT.

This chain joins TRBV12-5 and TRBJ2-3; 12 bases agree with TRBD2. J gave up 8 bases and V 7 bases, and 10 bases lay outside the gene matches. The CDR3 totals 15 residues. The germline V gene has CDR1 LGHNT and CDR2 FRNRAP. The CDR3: CASALAGGTQGTQYF. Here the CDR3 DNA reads TGTGCTAGTGCCCTAGCGGGGGGGACGCAGGGTACGCAGTATTTT.

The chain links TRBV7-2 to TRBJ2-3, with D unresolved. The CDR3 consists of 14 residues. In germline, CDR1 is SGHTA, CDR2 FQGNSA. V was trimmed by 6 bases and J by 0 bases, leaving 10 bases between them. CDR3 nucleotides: TGTGCCAGCAGGCCCGACATTAGCACAGATACGCAGTATTTT. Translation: CASRPDISTDTQYF.

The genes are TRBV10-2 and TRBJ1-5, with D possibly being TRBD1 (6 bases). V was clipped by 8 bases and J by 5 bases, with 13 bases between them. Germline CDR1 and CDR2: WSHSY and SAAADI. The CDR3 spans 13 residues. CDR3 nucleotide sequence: TGCGCCAGCCAGACAGGCTCCTATCAGCCCCAGCATTTT. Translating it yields CASQTGSYQPQHF.

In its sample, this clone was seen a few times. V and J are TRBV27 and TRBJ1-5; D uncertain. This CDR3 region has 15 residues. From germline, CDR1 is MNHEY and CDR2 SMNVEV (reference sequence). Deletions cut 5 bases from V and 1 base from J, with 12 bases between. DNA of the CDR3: TGTGCCAGCAGTCCCGCGGGGTTCAGCAATCAGCCCCAGCATTTT. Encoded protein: CASSPAGFSNQPQHF.

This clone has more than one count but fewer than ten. CDR3 region: CSAAGGTEAFF. The CDR3 DNA sequence: TGCAGTGCAGCAGGTGGGACTGAAGCTTTCTTT. The chain links TRBV20-1 to TRBJ1-1; no reliable D call. The CDR3 extends over 11 amino acids. From germline, CDR1 is DFQATT and CDR2 SNEGSKA (reference sequence). V was shortened by 6 bases and J by 5 bases, with 10 bases between the two germline ends.

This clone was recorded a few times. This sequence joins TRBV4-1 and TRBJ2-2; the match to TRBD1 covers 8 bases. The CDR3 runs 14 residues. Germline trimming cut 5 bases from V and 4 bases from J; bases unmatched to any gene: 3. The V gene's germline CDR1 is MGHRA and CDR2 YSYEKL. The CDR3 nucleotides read TGCGCCAGCAGCTCACAGGGGGGCACCGGGGAGCTGTTTTTT. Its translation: CASSSQGGTGELFF.

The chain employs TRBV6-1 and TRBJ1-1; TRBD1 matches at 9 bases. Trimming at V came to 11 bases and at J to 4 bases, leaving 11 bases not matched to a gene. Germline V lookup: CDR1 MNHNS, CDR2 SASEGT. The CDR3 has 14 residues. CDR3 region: CAGRDRELFTEAFF. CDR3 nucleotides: TGTGCCGGCCGGGACAGGGAGCTTTTCACTGAAGCTTTCTTT.

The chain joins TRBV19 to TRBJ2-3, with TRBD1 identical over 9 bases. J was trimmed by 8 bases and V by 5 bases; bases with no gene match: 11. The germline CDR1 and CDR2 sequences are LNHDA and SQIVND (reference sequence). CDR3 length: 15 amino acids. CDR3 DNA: TGTGCCAGTAGTTCGGGACAGGGTGGGGGCTTTACGCAGTATTTT. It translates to CASSSGQGGGFTQYF.

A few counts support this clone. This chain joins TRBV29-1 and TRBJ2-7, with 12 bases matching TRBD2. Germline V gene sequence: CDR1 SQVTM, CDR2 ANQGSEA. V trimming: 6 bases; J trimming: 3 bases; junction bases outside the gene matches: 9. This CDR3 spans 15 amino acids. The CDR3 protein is CSVSLAGGSIYEQYF. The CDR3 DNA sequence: TGCAGCGTCTCACTAGCGGGAGGCAGTATCTACGAGCAGTACTTC.

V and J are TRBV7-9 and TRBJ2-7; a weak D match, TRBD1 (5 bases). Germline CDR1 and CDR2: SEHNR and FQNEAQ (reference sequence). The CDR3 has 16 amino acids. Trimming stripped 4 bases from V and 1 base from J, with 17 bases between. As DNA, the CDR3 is TGTGCCAGCAGCTCGACCGGACACCATGAGTCCTACGAGCAGTACTTC. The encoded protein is CASSSTGHHESYEQYF.

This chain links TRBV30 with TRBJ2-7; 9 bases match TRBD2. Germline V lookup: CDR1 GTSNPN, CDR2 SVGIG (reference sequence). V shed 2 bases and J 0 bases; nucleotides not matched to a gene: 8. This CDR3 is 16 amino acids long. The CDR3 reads CAWSSGRTSRSYEQYF. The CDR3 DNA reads TGTGCCTGGAGTAGCGGGAGGACATCACGCTCCTACGAGCAGTACTTC.

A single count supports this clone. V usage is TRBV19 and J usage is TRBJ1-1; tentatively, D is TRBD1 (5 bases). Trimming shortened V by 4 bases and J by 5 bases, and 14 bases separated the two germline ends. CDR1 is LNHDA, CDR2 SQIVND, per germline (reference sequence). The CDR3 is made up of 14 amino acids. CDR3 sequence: CASSKLTDYTEAFF. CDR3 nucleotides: TGTGCCAGTAGTAAATTGACAGATTATACTGAAGCTTTCTTT.

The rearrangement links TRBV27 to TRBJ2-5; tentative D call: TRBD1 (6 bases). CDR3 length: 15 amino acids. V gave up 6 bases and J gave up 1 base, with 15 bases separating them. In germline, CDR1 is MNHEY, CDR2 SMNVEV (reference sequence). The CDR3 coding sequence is TGTGCCAGCAGCTCAACAGGGTTTTTCCAAGAGACCCAGTACTTC. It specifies CASSSTGFFQETQYF.

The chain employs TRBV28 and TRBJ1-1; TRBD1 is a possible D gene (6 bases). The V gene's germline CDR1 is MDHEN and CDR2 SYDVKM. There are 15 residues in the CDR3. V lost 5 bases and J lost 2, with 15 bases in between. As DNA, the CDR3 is TGTGCCAGCAGTCTACCACAGGGTGGCAACACTGAAGCTTTCTTT. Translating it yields CASSLPQGGNTEAFF. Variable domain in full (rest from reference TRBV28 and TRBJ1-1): DVKVTQSSRYLVKRTGEKVFLECVQDMDHENMFWYRQDPGLGLRLIYFSYDVKMKEKGDIPEGYSVSREKKERFSLILESASTNQTSMYLCASSLPQGGNTEAFFGQGTRLTVV.

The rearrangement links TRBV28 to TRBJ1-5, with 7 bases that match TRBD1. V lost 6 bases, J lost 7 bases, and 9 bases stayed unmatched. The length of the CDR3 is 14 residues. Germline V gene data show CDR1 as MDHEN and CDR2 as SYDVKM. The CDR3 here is CASSKTGLNQPQHF. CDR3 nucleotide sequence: TGTGCCAGCAGCAAGACAGGGCTGAACCAGCCCCAGCATTTT.

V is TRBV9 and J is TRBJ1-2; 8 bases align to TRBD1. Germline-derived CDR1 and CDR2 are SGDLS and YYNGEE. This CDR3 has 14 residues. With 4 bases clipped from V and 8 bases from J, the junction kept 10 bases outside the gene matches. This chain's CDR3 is CASSMMTGVGGYTF. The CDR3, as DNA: TGTGCCAGCAGCATGATGACAGGGGTGGGAGGCTACACCTTC.

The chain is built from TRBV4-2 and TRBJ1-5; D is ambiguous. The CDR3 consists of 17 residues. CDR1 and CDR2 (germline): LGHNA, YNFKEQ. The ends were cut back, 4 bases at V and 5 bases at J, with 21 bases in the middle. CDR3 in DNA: TGTGCCAGCAGCCGAGCCGCGCGGGAAGGAACGGATCAGCCCCAGCATTTT. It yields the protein CASSRAAREGTDQPQHF.

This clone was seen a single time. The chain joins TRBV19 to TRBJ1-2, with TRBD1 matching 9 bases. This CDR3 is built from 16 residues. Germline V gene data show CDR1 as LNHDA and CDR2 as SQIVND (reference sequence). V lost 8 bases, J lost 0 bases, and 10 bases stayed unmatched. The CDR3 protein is CASDPGQGDPNYGYTF. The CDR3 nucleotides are TGTGCCAGTGATCCGGGACAGGGCGACCCTAACTATGGCTACACCTTC. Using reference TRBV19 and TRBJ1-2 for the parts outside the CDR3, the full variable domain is DGGITQSPKYLFRKEGQNVTLSCEQNLNHDAMYWYRQDPGQGLRLIYYSQIVNDFQKGDIAEGYSVSREKKESFPLTVTSAQKNPTAFYLCASDPGQGDPNYGYTFGSGTRLTVV.

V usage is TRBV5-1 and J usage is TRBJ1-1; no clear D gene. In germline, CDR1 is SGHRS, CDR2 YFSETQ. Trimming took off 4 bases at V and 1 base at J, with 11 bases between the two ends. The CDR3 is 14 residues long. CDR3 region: CASSMTVGNTEAFF. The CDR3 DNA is TGCGCCAGCAGCATGACTGTAGGGAACACTGAAGCTTTCTTT.

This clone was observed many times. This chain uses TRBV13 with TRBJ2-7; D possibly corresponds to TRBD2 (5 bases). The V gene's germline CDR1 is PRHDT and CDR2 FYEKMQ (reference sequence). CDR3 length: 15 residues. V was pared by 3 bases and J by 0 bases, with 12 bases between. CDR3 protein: CASSLEKRSSYEQYF. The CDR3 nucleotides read TGTGCCAGCAGCTTGGAAAAGCGGAGCTCCTACGAGCAGTACTTC. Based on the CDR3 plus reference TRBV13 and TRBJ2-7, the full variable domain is AAGVIQSPRHLIKEKRETATLKCYPIPRHDTVYWYQQGPGQDPQFLISFYEKMQSDKGSIPDRFSAQQFSDYHSELNMSSLELGDSALYFCASSLEKRSSYEQYFGPGTRLTVT.

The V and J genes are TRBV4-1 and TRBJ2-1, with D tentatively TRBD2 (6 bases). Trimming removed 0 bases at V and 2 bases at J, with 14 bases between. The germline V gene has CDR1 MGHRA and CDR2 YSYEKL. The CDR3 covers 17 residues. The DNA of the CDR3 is TGCGCCAGCAGCCAAGATATCGGGTTAGCGGCCTACAATGAGCAGTTCTTC. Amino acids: CASSQDIGLAAYNEQFF.

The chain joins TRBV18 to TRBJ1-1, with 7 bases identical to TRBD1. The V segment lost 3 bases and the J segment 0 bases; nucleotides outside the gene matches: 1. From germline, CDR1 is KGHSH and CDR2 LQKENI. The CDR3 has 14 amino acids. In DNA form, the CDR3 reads TGTGCCAGCTCACCCGGACAGGTGAACACTGAAGCTTTCTTT. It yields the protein CASSPGQVNTEAFF.

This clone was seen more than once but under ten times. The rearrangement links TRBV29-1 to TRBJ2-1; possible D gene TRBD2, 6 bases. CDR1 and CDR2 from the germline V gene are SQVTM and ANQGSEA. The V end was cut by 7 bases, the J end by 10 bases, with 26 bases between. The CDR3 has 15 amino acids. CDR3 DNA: TGCAGCGGGTCCTCTCCGGGACTCCCGGTGCAGGAGCAGTTCTTC. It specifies CSGSSPGLPVQEQFF.

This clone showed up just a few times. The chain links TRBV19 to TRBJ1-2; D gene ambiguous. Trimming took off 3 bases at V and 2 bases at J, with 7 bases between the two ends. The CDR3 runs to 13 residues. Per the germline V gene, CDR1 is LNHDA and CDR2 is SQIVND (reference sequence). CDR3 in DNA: TGTGCCAGTAGTATGGAACAGAACTATGGCTACACCTTC. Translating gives CASSMEQNYGYTF.

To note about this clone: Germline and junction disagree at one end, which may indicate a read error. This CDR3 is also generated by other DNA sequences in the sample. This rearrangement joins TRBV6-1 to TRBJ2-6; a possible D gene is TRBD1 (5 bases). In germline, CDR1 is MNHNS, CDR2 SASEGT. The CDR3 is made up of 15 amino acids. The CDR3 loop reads CASSVGHSGANVLTF. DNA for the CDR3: TGTGCCAGCAGTGTTGGACACTCTGGAGCCAACGTCCTGACTTTC.

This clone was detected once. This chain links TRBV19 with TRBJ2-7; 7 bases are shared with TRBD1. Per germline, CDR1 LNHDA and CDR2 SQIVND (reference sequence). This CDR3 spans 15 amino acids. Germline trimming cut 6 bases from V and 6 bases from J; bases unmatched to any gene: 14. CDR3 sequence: CASSPIQGGRREQYF. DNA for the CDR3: TGTGCCAGTAGCCCCATCCAAGGGGGCCGCCGCGAGCAGTACTTC.